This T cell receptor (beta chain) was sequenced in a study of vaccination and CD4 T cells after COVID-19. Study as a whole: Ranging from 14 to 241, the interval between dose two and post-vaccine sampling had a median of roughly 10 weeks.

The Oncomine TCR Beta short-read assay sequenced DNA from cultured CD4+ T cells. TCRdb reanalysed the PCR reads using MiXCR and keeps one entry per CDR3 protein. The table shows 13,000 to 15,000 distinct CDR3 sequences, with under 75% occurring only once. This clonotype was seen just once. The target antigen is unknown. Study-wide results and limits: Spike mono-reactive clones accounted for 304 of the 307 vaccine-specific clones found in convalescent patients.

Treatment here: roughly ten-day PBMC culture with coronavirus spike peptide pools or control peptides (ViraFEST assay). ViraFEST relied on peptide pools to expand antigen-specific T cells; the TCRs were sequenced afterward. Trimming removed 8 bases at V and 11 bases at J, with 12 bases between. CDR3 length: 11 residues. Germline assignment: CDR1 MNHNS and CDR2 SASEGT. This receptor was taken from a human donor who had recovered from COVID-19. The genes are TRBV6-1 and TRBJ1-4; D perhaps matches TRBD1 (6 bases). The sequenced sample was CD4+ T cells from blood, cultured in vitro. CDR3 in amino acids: CASRLTGKLFF. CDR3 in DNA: TGTGCCAGCCGATTAACAGGGAAACTGTTTTTT.